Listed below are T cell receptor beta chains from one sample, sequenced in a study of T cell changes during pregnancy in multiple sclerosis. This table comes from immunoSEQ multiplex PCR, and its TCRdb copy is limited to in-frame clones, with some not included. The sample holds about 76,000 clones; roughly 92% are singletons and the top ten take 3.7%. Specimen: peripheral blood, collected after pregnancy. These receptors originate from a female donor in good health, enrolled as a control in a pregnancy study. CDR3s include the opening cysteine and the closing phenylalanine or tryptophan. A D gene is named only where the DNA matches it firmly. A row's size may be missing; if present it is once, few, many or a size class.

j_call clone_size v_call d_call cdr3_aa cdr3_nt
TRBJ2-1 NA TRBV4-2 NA CASSKRRDNEQFF TGTGCCAGCAGCAAGAGGCGCGACAATGAGCAGTTCTTC
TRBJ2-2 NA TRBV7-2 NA CASSPPPGAIGELFF TGTGCCAGCAGCCCCCCGCCAGGGGCGATCGGGGAGCTGTTTTTT
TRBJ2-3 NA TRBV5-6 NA CASSFGGAADTQYF TGTGCCAGCAGCTTCGGAGGGGCCGCAGATACGCAGTATTTT
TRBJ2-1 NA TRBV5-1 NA CASSLVQSITYNEQFF TGCGCCAGCAGCTTGGTACAGTCGATTACCTACAATGAGCAGTTCTTC
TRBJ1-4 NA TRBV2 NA CASGRGWNEKLFF TGTGCCAGCGGTCGGGGATGGAATGAAAAACTGTTTTTT
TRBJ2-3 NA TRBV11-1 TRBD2 CASSPRSGGADTQYF TGTGCCAGCAGCCCCCGTAGCGGGGGTGCAGATACGCAGTATTTT
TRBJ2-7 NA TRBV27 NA CASTPTGVPNEQYF TGTGCCAGCACCCCAACGGGGGTCCCTAATGAGCAGTACTTC
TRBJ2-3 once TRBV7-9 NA CASSVRNTADTQYF TGTGCCAGCAGCGTCAGAAATACCGCCGATACGCAGTATTTT
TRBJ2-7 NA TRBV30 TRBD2 CACGTSGYYEQYF TGTGCCTGTGGGACTAGCGGATACTACGAGCAGTACTTC
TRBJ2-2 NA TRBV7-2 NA CASSLEGARNTGELFF TGTGCCAGCAGCTTAGAAGGGGCCCGGAACACCGGGGAGCTGTTTTTT
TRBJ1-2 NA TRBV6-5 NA CASSYSGTNYGYTF TGTGCCAGCAGTTACAGCGGAACAAACTATGGCTACACCTTC
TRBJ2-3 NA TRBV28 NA CASSSQGTTDTQYF TGTGCCAGCAGTTCCCAGGGGACCACAGATACGCAGTATTTT
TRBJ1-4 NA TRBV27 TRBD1 CASSLTGGSEKLFF TGTGCCAGCAGTTTAACAGGGGGAAGTGAAAAACTGTTTTTT
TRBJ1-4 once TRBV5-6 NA CASSLGAGANEKLFF TGTGCCAGCAGCTTAGGGGCTGGAGCTAATGAAAAACTGTTTTTT
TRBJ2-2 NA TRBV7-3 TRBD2 CASSATSGNPTGELFF TGTGCCAGCAGCGCAACTAGCGGGAATCCCACCGGGGAGCTGTTTTTT
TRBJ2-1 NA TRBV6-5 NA CASRGGYNEQFF TGTGCCAGCAGAGGCGGTTACAATGAGCAGTTCTTC
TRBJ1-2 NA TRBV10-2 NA CASSDGGANGYTF TGCGCCAGCAGTGATGGGGGGGCGAATGGCTACACCTTC
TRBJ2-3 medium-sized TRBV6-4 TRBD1 CASSDSTGGADTQYF TGTGCCAGCAGTGACTCGACAGGGGGCGCAGATACGCAGTATTTT
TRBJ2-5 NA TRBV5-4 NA CASSSGGGGQETQYF TGTGCCAGCAGCTCCGGCGGGGGCGGGCAAGAGACCCAGTACTTC
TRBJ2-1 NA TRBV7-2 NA CASSLLQGPYNEQFF TGTGCCAGCAGCTTATTACAGGGACCCTACAATGAGCAGTTCTTC
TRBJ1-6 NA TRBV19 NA CASSMRELNSPLHF TGTGCCAGTAGTATGCGGGAGCTAAATTCACCCCTCCACTTT
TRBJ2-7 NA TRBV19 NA CASGPASSYEQYF TGTGCCAGTGGGCCGGCAAGCTCCTACGAGCAGTACTTC
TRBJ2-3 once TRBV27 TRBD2 CASSLSMGESGIPDTQYF TGTGCCAGCAGTTTATCGATGGGGGAGAGCGGGATCCCAGATACGCAGTATTTT
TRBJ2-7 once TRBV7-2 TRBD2 CASTNPLAGGPYEQYF TGTGCCAGCACCAACCCCCTAGCGGGAGGCCCCTACGAGCAGTACTTC
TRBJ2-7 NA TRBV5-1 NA CASSFRGRGPYEQYF TGCGCCAGCAGCTTCAGGGGGCGGGGGCCCTACGAGCAGTACTTC
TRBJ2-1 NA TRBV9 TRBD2 CASSVGTSGSDEQFF TGTGCCAGCAGCGTAGGGACTAGCGGGAGCGATGAGCAGTTCTTC
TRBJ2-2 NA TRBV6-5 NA CASSYSPGPRRELFF TGTGCCAGCAGTTACTCGCCAGGGCCAAGAAGGGAGCTGTTTTTT
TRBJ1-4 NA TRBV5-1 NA CASSLRTRQQNEKLFF TGCGCCAGCAGCTTGCGGACCCGACAGCAAAATGAAAAACTGTTTTTT
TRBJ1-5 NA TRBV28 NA CASSFTGWGNQPQHF TGTGCCAGCAGTTTTACGGGATGGGGCAATCAGCCCCAGCATTTT
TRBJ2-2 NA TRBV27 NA CASSLTPSGINTGELFF TGTGCCAGCAGTCTAACCCCCAGCGGAATCAACACCGGGGAGCTGTTTTTT
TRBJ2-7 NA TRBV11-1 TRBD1 CASSRPGQVSEQYF TGTGCCAGCAGCCGCCCGGGACAGGTCAGCGAGCAGTACTTC
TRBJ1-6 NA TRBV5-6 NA CASSLSSGGPNSPLHF TGTGCCAGCAGCTTGTCCTCGGGAGGTCCTAATTCACCCCTCCACTTT
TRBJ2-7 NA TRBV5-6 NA CASSFRRGPLYEQYF TGTGCCAGCAGCTTCCGCAGGGGCCCCCTCTACGAGCAGTACTTC
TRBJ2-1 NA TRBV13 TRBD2 CASSSPTGLADPSSYNEQFF TGTGCCAGCAGCTCACCGACGGGACTAGCGGATCCGAGCTCCTACAATGAGCAGTTCTTC
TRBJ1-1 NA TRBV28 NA CASSSPSGEEHTEAFF TGTGCCAGCAGCTCCCCGAGCGGGGAAGAACACACTGAAGCTTTCTTT
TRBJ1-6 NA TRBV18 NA CASSPGQGNSPLHF TGTGCCAGCTCACCAGGGCAGGGTAATTCACCCCTCCACTTT
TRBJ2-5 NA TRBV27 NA CASSSLEGPGETQYF TGTGCCAGCAGTTCCCTGGAGGGGCCTGGAGAGACCCAGTACTTC
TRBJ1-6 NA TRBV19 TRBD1 CASSMGQRNSPLHF TGTGCCAGTAGTATGGGACAGAGGAATTCACCCCTCCACTTT
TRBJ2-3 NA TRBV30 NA CAWSRWLSTASSTDTQYF TGTGCCTGGAGTCGGTGGTTGAGTACCGCTTCTAGCACAGATACGCAGTATTTT